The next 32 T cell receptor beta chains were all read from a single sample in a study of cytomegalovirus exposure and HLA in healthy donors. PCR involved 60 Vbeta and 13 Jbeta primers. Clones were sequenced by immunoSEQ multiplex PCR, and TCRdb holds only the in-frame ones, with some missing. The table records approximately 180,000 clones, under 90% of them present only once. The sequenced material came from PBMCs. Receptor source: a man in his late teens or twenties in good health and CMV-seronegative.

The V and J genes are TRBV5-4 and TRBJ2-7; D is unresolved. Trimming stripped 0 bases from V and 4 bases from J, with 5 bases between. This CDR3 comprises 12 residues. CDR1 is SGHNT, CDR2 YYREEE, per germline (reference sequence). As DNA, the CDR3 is TGTGCCAGCAGCTTGGAAGCGTACGAGCAGTACTTC. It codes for CASSLEAYEQYF.

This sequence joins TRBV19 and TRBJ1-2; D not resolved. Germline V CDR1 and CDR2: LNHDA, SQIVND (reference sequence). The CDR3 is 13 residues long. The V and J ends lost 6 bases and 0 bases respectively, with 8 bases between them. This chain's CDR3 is CASRAEANYGYTF. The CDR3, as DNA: TGTGCCAGTAGAGCCGAGGCTAACTATGGCTACACCTTC.

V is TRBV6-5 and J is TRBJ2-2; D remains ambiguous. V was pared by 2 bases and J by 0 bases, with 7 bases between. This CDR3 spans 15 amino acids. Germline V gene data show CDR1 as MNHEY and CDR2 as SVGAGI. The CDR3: CASSYGQPNTGELFF. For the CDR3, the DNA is TGTGCCAGCAGTTACGGGCAGCCGAACACCGGGGAGCTGTTTTTT.

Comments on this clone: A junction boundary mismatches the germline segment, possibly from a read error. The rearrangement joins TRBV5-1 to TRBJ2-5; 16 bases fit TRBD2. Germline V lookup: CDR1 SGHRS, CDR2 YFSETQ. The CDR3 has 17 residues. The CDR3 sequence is CANSLGTSGGALETQYF. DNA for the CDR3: TGCGCCAACAGCCTGGGGACTAGCGGGGGGGCCTTGGAGACCCAGTACTTC.

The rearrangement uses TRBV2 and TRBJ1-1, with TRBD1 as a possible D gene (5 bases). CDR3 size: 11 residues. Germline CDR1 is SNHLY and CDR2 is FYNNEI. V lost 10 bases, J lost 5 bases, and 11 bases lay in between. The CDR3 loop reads CATDSGTEAFF. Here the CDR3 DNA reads TGTGCCACCGACAGTGGGACTGAAGCTTTCTTT.

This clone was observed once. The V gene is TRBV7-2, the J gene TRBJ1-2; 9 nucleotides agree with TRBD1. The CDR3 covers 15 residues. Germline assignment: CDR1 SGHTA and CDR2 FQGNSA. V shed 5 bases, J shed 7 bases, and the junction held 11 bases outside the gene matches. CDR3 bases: TGTGCCAGCAGCACTACAGGGGGCGAAGTTAGTGGCTACACCTTC. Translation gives CASSTTGGEVSGYTF.

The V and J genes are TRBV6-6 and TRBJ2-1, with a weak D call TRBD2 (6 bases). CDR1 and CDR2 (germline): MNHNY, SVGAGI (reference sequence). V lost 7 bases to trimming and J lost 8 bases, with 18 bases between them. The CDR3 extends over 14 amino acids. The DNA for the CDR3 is TGTGCCAGCACGGCGGGGTTTCTCGTGGATGAGCAGTTCTTC. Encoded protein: CASTAGFLVDEQFF.

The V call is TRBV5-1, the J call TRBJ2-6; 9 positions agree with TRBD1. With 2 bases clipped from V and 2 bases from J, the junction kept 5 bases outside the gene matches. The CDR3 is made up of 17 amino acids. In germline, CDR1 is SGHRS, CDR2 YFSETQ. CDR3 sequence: CASSFKTGGAGANVLTF. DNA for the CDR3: TGCGCCAGCAGCTTTAAAACAGGGGGCGCTGGGGCCAACGTCCTGACTTTC.

The CDR3 nucleotides are TGTGCCAGCAGCCTGGACAGGGTATACGAGCAGTACTTC. It is translated as CASSLDRVYEQYF. The rearrangement joins TRBV5-4 to TRBJ2-7; 8 bases map to TRBD1. The V gene end was trimmed by 4 bases and the J gene end by 4 bases; junction bases not matched to a gene: 4. The V gene's germline CDR1 is SGHNT and CDR2 YYREEE (reference sequence). The CDR3 length is 13 residues.

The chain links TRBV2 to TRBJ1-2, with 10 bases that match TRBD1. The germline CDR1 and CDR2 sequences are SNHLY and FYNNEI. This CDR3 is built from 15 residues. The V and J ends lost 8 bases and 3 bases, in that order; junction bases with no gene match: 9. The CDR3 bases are TGTGCCAGCGGCCGGGACAGGGGCCGCGACTATGGCTACACCTTC. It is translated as CASGRDRGRDYGYTF.

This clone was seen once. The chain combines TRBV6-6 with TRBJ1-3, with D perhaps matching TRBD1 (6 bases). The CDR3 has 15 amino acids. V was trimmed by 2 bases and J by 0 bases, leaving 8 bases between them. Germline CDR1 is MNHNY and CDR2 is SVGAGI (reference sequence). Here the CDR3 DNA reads TGTGCCAGCAGTTACGAGGGGGTCTCTGGAAACACCATATATTTT. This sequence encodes CASSYEGVSGNTIYF.

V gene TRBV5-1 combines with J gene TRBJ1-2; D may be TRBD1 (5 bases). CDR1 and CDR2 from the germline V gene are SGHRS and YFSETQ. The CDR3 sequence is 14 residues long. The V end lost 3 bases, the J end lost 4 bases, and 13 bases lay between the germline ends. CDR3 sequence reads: CASSSPTELYGYTF. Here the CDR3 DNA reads TGCGCCAGCAGCTCCCCGACAGAGCTCTATGGCTACACCTTC.

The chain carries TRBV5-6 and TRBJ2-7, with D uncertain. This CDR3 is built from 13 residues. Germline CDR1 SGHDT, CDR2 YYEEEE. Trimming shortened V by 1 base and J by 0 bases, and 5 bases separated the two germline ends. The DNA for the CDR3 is TGTGCCAGCAGCTTGATAGACTCCTACGAGCAGTACTTC. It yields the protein CASSLIDSYEQYF.

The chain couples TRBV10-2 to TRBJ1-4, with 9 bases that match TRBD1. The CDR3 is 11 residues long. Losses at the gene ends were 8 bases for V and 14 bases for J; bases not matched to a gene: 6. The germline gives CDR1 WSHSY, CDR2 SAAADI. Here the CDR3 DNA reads TGCGCCAGCCGGACAGGGGAAGGTCTGTTTTTT. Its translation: CASRTGEGLFF.

The CDR3 DNA reads as TGTGCCAGCAGCTTATATCTAGCGGGGTCCTACGAGCAGTACTTC. Encoded protein: CASSLYLAGSYEQYF. The V and J genes are TRBV7-6 and TRBJ2-7, with 9 bases that match TRBD2. The length of the CDR3 is 15 residues. Losses at the gene ends were 2 bases for V and 1 base for J; bases not matched to a gene: 3. CDR1 is SGHVS and CDR2 is FNYEAQ in the germline V gene.

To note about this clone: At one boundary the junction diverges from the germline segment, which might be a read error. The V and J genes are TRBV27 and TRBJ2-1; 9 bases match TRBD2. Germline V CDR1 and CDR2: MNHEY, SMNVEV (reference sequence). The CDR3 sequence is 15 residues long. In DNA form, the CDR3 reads TGTGCCAGCAGCTTAGCGGGAGATAGTTGGAATGGGCAGTTCTTC. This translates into CASSLAGDSWNGQFF.

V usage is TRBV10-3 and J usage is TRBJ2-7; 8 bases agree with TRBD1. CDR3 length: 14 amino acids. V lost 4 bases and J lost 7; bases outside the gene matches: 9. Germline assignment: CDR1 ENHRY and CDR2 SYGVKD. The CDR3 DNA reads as TGTGCCATCAGTGTTCAGGGGGCGTACGGGGAGCAGTACTTC. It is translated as CAISVQGAYGEQYF.

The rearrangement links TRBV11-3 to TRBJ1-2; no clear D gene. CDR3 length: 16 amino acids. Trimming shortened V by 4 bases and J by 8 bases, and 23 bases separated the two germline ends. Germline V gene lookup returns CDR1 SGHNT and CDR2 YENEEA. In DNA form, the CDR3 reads TGTGCCAGCAGCTCCCAATTGGGGAATGCGGGGAGAGGCTACACCTTC. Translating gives CASSSQLGNAGRGYTF.

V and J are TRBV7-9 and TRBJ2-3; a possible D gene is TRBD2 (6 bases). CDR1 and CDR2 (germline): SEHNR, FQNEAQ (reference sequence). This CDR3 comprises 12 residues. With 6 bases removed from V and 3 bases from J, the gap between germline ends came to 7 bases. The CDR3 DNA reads TGTGCCAGCAGTCGGGGGACAGATACGCAGTATTTT. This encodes CASSRGTDTQYF.

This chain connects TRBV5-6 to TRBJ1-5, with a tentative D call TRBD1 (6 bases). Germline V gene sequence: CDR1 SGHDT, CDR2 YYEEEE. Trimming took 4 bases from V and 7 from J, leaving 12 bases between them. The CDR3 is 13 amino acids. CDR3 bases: TGTGCCAGCAGCCGAGGGGGGGAACAGCCCCAGCATTTT. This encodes CASSRGGEQPQHF. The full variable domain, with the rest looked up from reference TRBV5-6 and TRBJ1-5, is DAGVTQSPTHLIKTRGQQVTLRCSPKSGHDTVSWYQQALGQGPQFIFQYYEEEERQRGNFPDRFSGHQFPNYSSELNVNALLLGDSALYLCASSRGGEQPQHFGDGTRLSIL.

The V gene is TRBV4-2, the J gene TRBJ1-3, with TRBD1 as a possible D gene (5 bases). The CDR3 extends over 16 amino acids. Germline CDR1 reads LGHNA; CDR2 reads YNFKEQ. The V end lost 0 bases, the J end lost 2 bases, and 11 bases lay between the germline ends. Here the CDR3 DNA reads TGTGCCAGCAGCCAAGAAGCCAGGGTGGCTGGAAACACCATATATTTT. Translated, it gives CASSQEARVAGNTIYF.

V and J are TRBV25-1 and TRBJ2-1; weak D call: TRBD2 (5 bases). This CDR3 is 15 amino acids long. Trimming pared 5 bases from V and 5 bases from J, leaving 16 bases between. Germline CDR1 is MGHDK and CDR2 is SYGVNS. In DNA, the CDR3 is TGTGCCAGCAGTCGCGGGCCCGGTGGGAACAATGAGCAGTTCTTC. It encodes CASSRGPGGNNEQFF.

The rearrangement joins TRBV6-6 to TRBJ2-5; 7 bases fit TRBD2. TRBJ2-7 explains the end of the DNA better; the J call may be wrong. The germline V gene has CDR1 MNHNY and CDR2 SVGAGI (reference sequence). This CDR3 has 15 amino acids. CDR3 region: CASSAGLAVSYEQYF. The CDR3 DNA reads TGTGCCAGCAGCGCCGGGCTAGCGGTCTCCTACGAGCAGTACTTC.

This chain's CDR3 is CATSRSYRARANQPQHF. DNA for the CDR3: TGTGCCACCAGCAGGTCCTACAGGGCCAGAGCCAATCAGCCCCAGCATTTT. The rearrangement uses TRBV15 and TRBJ1-5; tentative D call: TRBD1 (6 bases). Germline V gene data show CDR1 as LNHNV and CDR2 as YYDKDF (reference sequence). V lost 3 bases and J lost 3, with 18 bases in between. This CDR3 spans 17 amino acids.

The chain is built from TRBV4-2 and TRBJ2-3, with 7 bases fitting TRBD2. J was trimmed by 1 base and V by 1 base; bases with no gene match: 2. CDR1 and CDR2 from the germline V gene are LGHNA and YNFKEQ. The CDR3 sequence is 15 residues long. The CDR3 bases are TGTGCCAGCAGCCAAGGGGAGGGATGCACAGATACGCAGTATTTT. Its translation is CASSQGEGCTDTQYF.

CDR3 residues: CASSPRGNEAFF. DNA for the CDR3: TGTGCCAGCTCACCTAGGGGAAATGAAGCTTTCTTT. The gene calls are TRBV18 and TRBJ1-1, with a possible D match to TRBD1 (5 bases). Germline CDR1 and CDR2: KGHSH and LQKENI. V lost 3 bases and J lost 7, with 9 bases in between. The length of the CDR3 is 12 residues.

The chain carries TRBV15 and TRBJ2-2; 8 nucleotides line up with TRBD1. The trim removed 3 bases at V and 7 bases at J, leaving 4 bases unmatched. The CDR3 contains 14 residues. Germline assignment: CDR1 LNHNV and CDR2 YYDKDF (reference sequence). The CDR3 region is CATSSDRGIGELFF. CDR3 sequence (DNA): TGTGCCACCAGCAGCGACAGGGGTATCGGGGAGCTGTTTTTT.

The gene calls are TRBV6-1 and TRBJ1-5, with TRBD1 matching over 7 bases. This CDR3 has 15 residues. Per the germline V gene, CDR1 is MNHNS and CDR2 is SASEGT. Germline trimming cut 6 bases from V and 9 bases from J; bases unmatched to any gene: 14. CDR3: CASRPTTGVRAPQHF. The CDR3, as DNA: TGTGCCAGCAGACCCACTACAGGGGTCAGGGCGCCCCAGCATTTT.

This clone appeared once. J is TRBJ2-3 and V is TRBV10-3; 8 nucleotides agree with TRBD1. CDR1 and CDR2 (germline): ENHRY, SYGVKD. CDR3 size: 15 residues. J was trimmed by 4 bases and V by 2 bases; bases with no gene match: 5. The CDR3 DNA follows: TGTGCCATCAGTGAGGGACAGGGTTTGTCAGATACGCAGTATTTT. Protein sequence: CAISEGQGLSDTQYF.

CDR3 nucleotides: TGTGCCAGCAGTTACAGACTCGAAGAGACCCAGTACTTC. Translated, it gives CASSYRLEETQYF. The V and J genes are TRBV6-6 and TRBJ2-5; D unclear. The V end was cut by 2 bases, the J end by 3 bases, with 7 bases between. CDR3 length: 13 residues. The germline V gene has CDR1 MNHNY and CDR2 SVGAGI (reference sequence).

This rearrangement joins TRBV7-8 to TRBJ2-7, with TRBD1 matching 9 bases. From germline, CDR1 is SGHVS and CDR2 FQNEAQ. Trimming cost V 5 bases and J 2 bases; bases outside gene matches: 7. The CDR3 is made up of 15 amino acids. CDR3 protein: CASSPQGTGTYEQYF. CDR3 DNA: TGTGCCAGCAGCCCTCAGGGGACAGGGACCTACGAGCAGTACTTC.

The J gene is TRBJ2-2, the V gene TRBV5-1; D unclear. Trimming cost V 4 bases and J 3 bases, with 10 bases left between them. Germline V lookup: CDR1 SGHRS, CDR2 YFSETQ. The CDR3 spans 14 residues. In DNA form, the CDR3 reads TGCGCCAGCAGCCAGATTCTCGACACCGGGGAGCTGTTTTTT. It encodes CASSQILDTGELFF.